These 5 T cell receptor beta chains share one sample of origin, sequenced in a study of cytomegalovirus exposure and HLA in healthy donors. PCR employed 60 Vbeta and 13 Jbeta primers. Assay: immunoSEQ multiplex PCR; the TCRdb copy retains only in-frame clones and omits some. The sample shows over 150,000 clones, more than 75% of them seen only once. Sequenced input: PBMCs. The receptors shown here come from a girl between 5 and 17 years old in good health and CMV-seropositive.

The chain uses TRBV5-4 and TRBJ2-7; 8 bases line up with TRBD1. CDR1 and CDR2 from the germline V gene are SGHNT and YYREEE (reference sequence). V lost 1 base, J lost 6 bases, and 9 bases stayed unmatched. CDR3 length equals 15 residues. CDR3 sequence: CASSLPSRGLSEQYF. Written as DNA, the CDR3 is TGTGCCAGCAGCTTGCCGAGCAGGGGGCTGAGCGAGCAGTACTTC.

The chain carries TRBV7-2 and TRBJ2-7; TRBD1 matches 9 bases. Trimming took 1 base from V and 4 from J; bases not matched to a gene: 2. The CDR3 runs to 14 residues. From germline, CDR1 is SGHTA and CDR2 FQGNSA. The CDR3 region has the DNA TGTGCCAGCAGCTTAGAGACAGGGGGATACGAGCAGTACTTC. Encoded protein: CASSLETGGYEQYF.

The chain links TRBV19 to TRBJ1-3; D not certain. Germline V gene sequence: CDR1 LNHDA, CDR2 SQIVND (reference sequence). CDR3 length: 13 amino acids. The germline V and J ends were trimmed by 11 bases and 3 bases, with 14 bases remaining between them. CDR3 amino acids: CAVSTGFGNTIYF. The CDR3 bases are TGTGCCGTTTCGACGGGTTTTGGAAACACCATATATTTT.

V is TRBV5-1 and J is TRBJ2-3; 8 bases align to TRBD1. This CDR3 is built from 17 residues. V gave up 3 bases and J gave up 4 bases; unmatched junction bases: 13. Germline-derived CDR1 and CDR2 are SGHRS and YFSETQ. The CDR3 spells CASSSNAGTGGSDTQYF. The CDR3 bases are TGCGCCAGCAGCTCGAACGCCGGGACAGGAGGTTCAGATACGCAGTATTTT.

This chain links TRBV7-9 with TRBJ2-7, with TRBD1 identical over 11 bases. This CDR3 is built from 16 residues. J lost 0 bases, V lost 6 bases, and 7 bases had no gene match. Germline values: CDR1 SEHNR, CDR2 FQNEAQ (reference sequence). Here the CDR3 DNA reads TGTGCCAGCAGGGGACCCGGGACAGGGGGCTCCTACGAGCAGTACTTC. Encoded protein: CASRGPGTGGSYEQYF. Full variable domain (missing parts from reference TRBV7-9 and TRBJ2-7): DTGVSQNPRHKITKRGQNVTFRCDPISEHNRLYWYRQTLGQGPEFLTYFQNEAQLEKSRLLSDRFSAERPKGSFSTLEIQRTEQGDSAMYLCASRGPGTGGSYEQYFGPGTRLTVT.